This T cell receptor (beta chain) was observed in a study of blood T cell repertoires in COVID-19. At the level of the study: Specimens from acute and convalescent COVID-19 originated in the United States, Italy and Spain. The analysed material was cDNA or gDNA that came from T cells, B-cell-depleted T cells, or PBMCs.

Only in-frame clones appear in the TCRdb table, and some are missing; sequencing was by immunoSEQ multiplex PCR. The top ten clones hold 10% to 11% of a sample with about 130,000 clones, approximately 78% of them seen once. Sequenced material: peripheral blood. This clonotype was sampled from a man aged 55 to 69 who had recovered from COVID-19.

The CDR3 loop reads CASISGGRRDTGELFF. The CDR3 DNA is TGTGCCAGCATTTCGGGGGGGCGCAGGGACACCGGGGAGCTGTTTTTT. The chain combines TRBV6-6 with TRBJ2-2; 8 nucleotides match TRBD2. From germline, CDR1 is MNHNY and CDR2 SVGAGI (reference sequence). V shed 7 bases, J shed 3 bases, and the junction held 10 bases outside the gene matches. The CDR3 runs 16 residues.